Below, one T cell receptor beta chain is given with its context. Its matching antigen is unknown. V was cut by 1 base and J by 2 bases, with 8 bases left in between. The CDR3 sequence is 14 residues long. Looked up from germline, CDR1 is SGHTA and CDR2 is FQGNSA. The sample comes from a study of blood T cells in healthy people across ages. Study observations and caveats: Changes seen in expanded clonotypes were possibly confounded by donor CMV status left unknown.

A second PCR, run for roughly 7 to 12 cycles, used a sample-barcoded 5' primer plus a J-beta primer mix. Tagging of each cDNA molecule was performed by a template-switch adaptor with 12 random nucleotides. TCRdb reprocessed the 5' RACE reads via MiXCR and lists one record per CDR3 protein. Of roughly 1.5 million distinct CDR3 sequences in the sample, approximately 43% were seen once. RNA extraction gave at least 5.5 micrograms of total RNA per sample. The sequence derives from a woman aged 18 to 35 in good health. Material for sequencing was blood. The V gene is TRBV7-2, the J gene TRBJ1-2, with unresolved D. This CDR3 is CASSLEWLNYGYTF. In DNA, the CDR3 is TGTGCCAGCAGCTTAGAATGGCTCAACTATGGCTACACCTTC.